This T cell receptor (beta chain) was profiled in a study of T cell responses to AZD1222 COVID-19 vaccine. Assay: immunoSEQ multiplex PCR; the TCRdb copy retains only in-frame clones and omits some. This sample has 120,000 or so clones, with about 90% found just once. The germline V gene has CDR1 MDHEN and CDR2 SYDVKM. The germline V and J ends were trimmed by 6 bases and 0 bases, with 21 bases remaining between them. This CDR3 comprises 18 residues. The study pooled second doses at about 4 or about 12 weeks. This sequence joins TRBV28 and TRBJ1-5, with D possibly being TRBD1 (6 bases). The clonotype was recovered from an adult who received the AZD1222 COVID-19 vaccine. Sequenced material: peripheral blood, taken 28 days after the second AZD1222 dose. This CDR3 reads CASSAPLSRDISNQPQHF. In nucleotides, the CDR3 is TGTGCCAGCAGCGCTCCCCTCTCCAGGGACATTAGCAATCAGCCCCAGCATTTT.